This record covers a single T cell receptor (beta chain). Data came from immunoSEQ multiplex PCR; TCRdb stores just in-frame clones and leaves some out. The table includes a few hundred thousand clones, approximately 92% detected once. The V gene's germline CDR1 is MNHEY and CDR2 SMNVEV (reference sequence). This CDR3 is 13 amino acids long. Trimming stripped 5 bases from V and 3 bases from J, with 8 bases between. This record comes from a study of blood T cell repertoires in COVID-19. Study overall: Italy, Spain and the United States were the sources of the convalescent and acute COVID-19 samples.

Sequenced sample: PBMCs or T cells enriched from blood (not recorded which). This sequence originates from a man aged 25 to 45 who had recovered from COVID-19. The chain uses TRBV27 and TRBJ2-1, with a possible D match to TRBD2 (6 bases). This CDR3 reads CASSPAGYNEQFF. The CDR3 bases are TGTGCCAGCAGTCCAGCGGGCTACAATGAGCAGTTCTTC.